This paragraph reports one T cell receptor (beta chain). Its specificity is not known. PCR was performed using 60 Vbeta and 13 Jbeta primers. Clones were sequenced by immunoSEQ multiplex PCR, and TCRdb holds only the in-frame ones, with some missing. This sample has around 180,000 clones; over 75% occur once, and the top ten carry roughly 0.2%. CDR1 is PRHDT and CDR2 is FYEKMQ in the germline V gene (reference sequence). The CDR3 is made up of 13 amino acids. V lost 5 bases, J lost 0 bases, and 4 bases lay in between. The sample originates from a study of cytomegalovirus exposure and HLA in healthy donors. Study-wide background: Early on, a data release was issued that held some 85 million unique TCRs from HLA-typed donors. Genotyping showed about 80% of 398 donors falling in the Caucasian-associated ancestry cluster. Study-wide findings and caveats: About 87% or about 30% of the time was how often most TCR beta V segments were productive, according to an earlier analysis. Trimming of TCR beta V- and J-genes showed a link, identified in a later analysis, to a missense DCLRE1C variant.

The TCR was taken from a girl younger than two in good health and CMV-seronegative. Sequenced: PBMCs. The chain links TRBV13 to TRBJ2-2; D call uncertain. CDR3 in DNA: TGTGCCAGCAGCCCGGCGAACACCGGGGAGCTGTTTTTT. Amino acid sequence: CASSPANTGELFF.